These 13 T cell receptor beta chains came from one sample sequenced in a study of regulatory T cells in long-lasting Graves disease. Time point given: newly diagnosed GD, antithyroid drugs for less than 3 months. RNA from PBMCs was the source of the TCR library. Arm-PCR of CDR3 regions and iRepertoire HTBI primers were used to build TCR beta libraries. TCRdb called the multiplex PCR reads again in MiXCR, with one record for every CDR3 protein. Of 350,000 to 550,000 distinct CDR3 sequences in the sample, about 15% are singletons; the top ten hold 17%. The same sample was also studied in work on T cells in Graves' hyperthyroidism and ophthalmopathy.

Sequences were derived from peripheral blood mononuclear cells (PBMCs), sampled at new diagnosis, from a patient treated with antithyroid drugs. These receptors came from a woman aged 45 to 65 with Graves disease.

This clonotype was observed at least ten times. V gene TRBV28 combines with J gene TRBJ2-7; TRBD1 agrees at 7 bases. Trimming cost V 2 bases and J 4 bases; bases outside gene matches: 11. Germline lookup yields CDR1 MDHEN and CDR2 SYDVKM. This CDR3 comprises 16 residues. This chain's CDR3 is CASSLPGTALIYEQYF. The CDR3 DNA sequence: TGTGCCAGCAGTTTACCTGGGACAGCCTTGATTTACGAGCAGTACTTC.

V is TRBV4-1 and J is TRBJ1-2, with unresolved D. The CDR3 is made up of 16 amino acids. CDR1 is MGHRA, CDR2 YSYEKL, per germline. V was shortened by 3 bases and J by 0 bases, with 14 bases between the two germline ends. The CDR3 DNA follows: TGCGCCAGCAGCCAGGAGGGCGGACTGTCTAACTATGGCTACACCTTC. This encodes CASSQEGGLSNYGYTF.

This clonotype was picked up many times. V usage is TRBV6-1 and J usage is TRBJ2-1; 8 bases are shared with TRBD1. The V gene's germline CDR1 is MNHNS and CDR2 SASEGT. V shed 6 bases, J shed 7 bases, and the junction held 8 bases outside the gene matches. The CDR3 runs to 14 residues. As DNA, the CDR3 is TGTGCCAGCAGATCACTGGACAGGGAGAATGAGCAGTTCTTC. The encoded protein is CASRSLDRENEQFF.

At least ten counts were recorded for this clonotype. The rearrangement links TRBV6-5 to TRBJ2-5; TRBD1 is a possible D gene (5 bases). The CDR3 extends over 15 amino acids. The V and J ends lost 3 bases and 5 bases respectively, with 16 bases between them. CDR1 is MNHEY and CDR2 is SVGAGI in the germline V gene. This CDR3 is CASSYEESGIETQYF. CDR3 bases: TGTGCCAGCAGTTATGAGGAGTCAGGGATCGAGACCCAGTACTTC.

The rearrangement uses TRBV5-1 and TRBJ2-2; TRBD2 matches at 7 bases. V lost 4 bases, J lost 2 bases, and 8 bases stayed unmatched. The CDR3 extends over 16 amino acids. From germline, CDR1 is SGHRS and CDR2 YFSETQ. The CDR3 bases are TGCGCCAGCAGCAGGTCCCAGGGACTAAACACCGGGGAGCTGTTTTTT. Residues: CASSRSQGLNTGELFF. Filled out from reference TRBV5-1 and TRBJ2-2, the complete variable domain reads KAGVTQTPRYLIKTRGQQVTLSCSPISGHRSVSWYQQTPGQGLQFLFEYFSETQRNKGNFPGRFSGRQFSNSRSEMNVSTLELGDSALYLCASSRSQGLNTGELFFGEGSRLTVL.

This clonotype was detected only a few times. This sequence joins TRBV11-2 and TRBJ1-2; D not certain. The CDR3 loop spans 12 amino acids. Trimming cost V 7 bases and J 13 bases, with 19 bases left between them. Germline loops: CDR1 SGHAT, CDR2 FQNNGV. The CDR3 DNA sequence: TGTGCCAGCACCAGCTTAGGTGGATTGGCCACCTTC. Its translation: CASTSLGGLATF.

This clonotype was counted ten times or more. Since no conserved phenylalanine or tryptophan closes the CDR3, a read error is the likely cause. V gene TRBV2 combines with J gene TRBJ2-1; 12 bases align to TRBD2. The V segment lost 7 bases and the J segment 2 bases; nucleotides outside the gene matches: 3. Germline loops: CDR1 SNHLY, CDR2 FYNNEI. The CDR3 is 15 amino acids. The CDR3 loop is CASTWTSGTYNEQFL. The CDR3 region has the DNA TGTGCCAGCACGTGGACTAGCGGGACCTACAATGAGCAGTTCCTC.

The sample holds many counts of this clonotype. V usage is TRBV2 and J usage is TRBJ1-1, with D possibly TRBD1 on 6 matching bases. The length of the CDR3 is 12 residues. The germline V gene has CDR1 SNHLY and CDR2 FYNNEI. V was clipped by 4 bases and J by 6 bases, with 9 bases between them. The CDR3 DNA is TGTGCCAGCAGTGTGGGGGGCCCTGAAGCTTTCTTT. This codes for CASSVGGPEAFF.

This clonotype was found many times. The rearrangement uses TRBV6-5 and TRBJ2-5; D call uncertain. V lost 0 bases and J lost 1, with 12 bases in between. Looked up from germline, CDR1 is MNHEY and CDR2 is SVGAGI. The length of the CDR3 is 16 residues. CDR3 bases: TGTGCCAGCAGTTACTCCCCCGGACGGATCCAAGAGACCCAGTACTTC. Translated: CASSYSPGRIQETQYF.

J is TRBJ2-7 and V is TRBV3-1; D is possibly TRBD1 (6 bases). Trimming took 3 bases from V and 3 from J, leaving 15 bases between them. CDR1 and CDR2 (germline): LGHDT, YNNKEL (reference sequence). The CDR3 runs to 15 residues. In DNA, the CDR3 is TGTGCCAGCAGCCACGAAACAGGGAAAGACTACGAGCAGTACTTC. This sequence encodes CASSHETGKDYEQYF.

This clonotype was counted between two and nine times. This sequence joins TRBV28 and TRBJ2-1, with 7 positions matching TRBD1. V shed 7 bases, J shed 4 bases, and the junction held 13 bases outside the gene matches. From germline, CDR1 is MDHEN and CDR2 SYDVKM. The CDR3 totals 16 residues. This chain's CDR3 is CASTPRRGLEYNEQFF. DNA of the CDR3: TGTGCCAGCACCCCCCGTAGGGGGCTAGAATACAATGAGCAGTTCTTC.

The V call is TRBV7-9, the J call TRBJ2-1; D is unresolved. V was cut by 5 bases and J by 2 bases, with 10 bases left in between. The CDR3 is 14 amino acids. Germline values: CDR1 SEHNR, CDR2 FQNEAQ (reference sequence). In DNA, the CDR3 is TGTGCCAGCAGCAGTAGGGCCACCTACAATGAGCAGTTCTTC. It codes for CASSSRATYNEQFF.

The chain couples TRBV9 to TRBJ2-2; 7 nucleotides agree with TRBD1. Per germline, CDR1 SGDLS and CDR2 YYNGEE. This CDR3 has 15 amino acids. With 7 bases clipped from V and 0 bases from J, the junction kept 6 bases outside the gene matches. CDR3: CASAVGTANTGELFF. CDR3 nucleotides: TGTGCCAGCGCGGTAGGGACAGCGAACACCGGGGAGCTGTTTTTT.